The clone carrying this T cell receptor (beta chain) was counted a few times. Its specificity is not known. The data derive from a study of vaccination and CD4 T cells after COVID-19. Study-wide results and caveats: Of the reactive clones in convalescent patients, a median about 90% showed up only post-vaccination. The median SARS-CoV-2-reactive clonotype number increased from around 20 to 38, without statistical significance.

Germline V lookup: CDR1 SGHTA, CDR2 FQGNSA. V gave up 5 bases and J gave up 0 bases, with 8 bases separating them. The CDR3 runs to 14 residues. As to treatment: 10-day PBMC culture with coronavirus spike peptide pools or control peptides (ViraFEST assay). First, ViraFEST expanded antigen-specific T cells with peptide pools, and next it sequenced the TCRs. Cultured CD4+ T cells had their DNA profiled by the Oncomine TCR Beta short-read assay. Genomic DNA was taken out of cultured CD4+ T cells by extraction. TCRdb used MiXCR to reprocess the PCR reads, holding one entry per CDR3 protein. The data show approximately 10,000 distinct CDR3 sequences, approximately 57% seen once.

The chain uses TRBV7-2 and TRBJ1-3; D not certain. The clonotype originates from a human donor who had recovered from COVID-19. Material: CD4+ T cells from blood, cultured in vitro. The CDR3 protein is CASSPGSSGNTIYF. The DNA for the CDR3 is TGTGCCAGCAGCCCCGGGTCCTCTGGAAACACCATATATTTT.